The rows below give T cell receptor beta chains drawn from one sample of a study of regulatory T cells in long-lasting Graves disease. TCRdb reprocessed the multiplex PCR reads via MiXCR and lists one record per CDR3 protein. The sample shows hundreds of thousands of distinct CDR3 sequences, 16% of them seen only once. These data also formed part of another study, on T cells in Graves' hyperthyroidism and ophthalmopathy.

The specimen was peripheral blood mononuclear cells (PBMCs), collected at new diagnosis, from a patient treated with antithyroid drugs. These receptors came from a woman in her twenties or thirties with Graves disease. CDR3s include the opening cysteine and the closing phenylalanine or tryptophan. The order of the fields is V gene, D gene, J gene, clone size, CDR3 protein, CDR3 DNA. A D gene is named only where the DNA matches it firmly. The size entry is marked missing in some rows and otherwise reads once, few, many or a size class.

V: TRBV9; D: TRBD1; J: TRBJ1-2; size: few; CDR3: CASTDLRQGGRGYTF; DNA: TGTGCCAGCACCGACCTCCGACAGGGCGGTAGAGGCTACACCTTC
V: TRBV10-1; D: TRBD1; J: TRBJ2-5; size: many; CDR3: CASSADRGLGTQYF; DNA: TGCGCCAGCAGCGCCGACAGGGGTTTGGGGACCCAGTACTTC
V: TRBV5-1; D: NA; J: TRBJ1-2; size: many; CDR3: CASSLVGGHGYTF; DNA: TGCGCCAGCAGCTTGGTCGGGGGGCATGGCTACACCTTC
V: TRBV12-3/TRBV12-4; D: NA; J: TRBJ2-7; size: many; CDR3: CASSTGLPEQYF; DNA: TGTGCCAGCAGCACAGGGTTGCCCGAGCAGTACTTC
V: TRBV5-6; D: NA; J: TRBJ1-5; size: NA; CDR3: CASRPAWSNQPQHF; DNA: TGTGCCAGCAGGCCGGCCTGGAGCAATCAGCCCCAGCATTTT
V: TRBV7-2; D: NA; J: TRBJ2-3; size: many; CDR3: CASSLAGSGRAKSSTDTQYF; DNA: TGTGCCAGCAGCTTAGCTGGGTCGGGCAGGGCGAAGTCTAGCACAGATACGCAGTATTTT
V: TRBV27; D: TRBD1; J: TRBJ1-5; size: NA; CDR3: CASSSRTGGGGQPQHF; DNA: TGTGCCAGCAGTTCAAGGACAGGGGGTGGCGGTCAGCCCCAGCATTTT
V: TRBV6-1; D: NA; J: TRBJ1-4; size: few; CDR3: CASQDIGAGEKLFF; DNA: TGTGCCAGCCAGGACATTGGGGCAGGAGAAAAACTGTTTTTT
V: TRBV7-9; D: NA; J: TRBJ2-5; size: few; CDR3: CASSSGASQETQYF; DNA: TGTGCCAGCAGCTCTGGGGCAAGCCAAGAGACCCAGTACTTC
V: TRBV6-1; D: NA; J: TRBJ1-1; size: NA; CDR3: CASSITGGGEVAFF; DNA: TGTGCCAGCAGCATCACTGGGGGCGGGGAGGTGGCTTTCTTT